This is a list of T cell receptor beta chains from one sample in a study of blood T cell repertoires in COVID-19. Data came from immunoSEQ multiplex PCR; TCRdb stores just in-frame clones and leaves some out. Of over 110,000 clones listed, more than 65% are singletons. Sequencing was done on a sample of peripheral blood. These receptors were taken from a man in his 60s with active or convalescent COVID-19. The CDR3 runs from the conserved cysteine through the conserved F or W. The D gene is left open where the match is weak. For some rows the clone size is stated as once, few or many, or as a class when expanded; others skip it.

j_gene,v_gene,d_gene,abundance,CDR3aa,CDR3nt
TRBJ1-1,TRBV5-1,TRBD1,once,CASSLGDRGRLGFF,TGCGCCAGCAGCTTGGGGGACAGGGGACGACTGGGTTTCTTT
TRBJ2-7,TRBV11-3,TRBD1,-,CASSLSGTGGHEQYF,TGTGCCAGCAGCCTGTCCGGGACAGGGGGCCACGAGCAGTACTTC
TRBJ1-2,TRBV24-1,-,once,CATSDLNRDGGYGYTF,TGTGCCACCAGTGACCTTAACAGGGATGGGGGCTATGGCTACACCTTC
TRBJ1-5,TRBV27,-,-,CASSVRGLGALSNQPQHF,TGTGCCAGCAGCGTGCGCGGTCTAGGGGCATTAAGCAATCAGCCCCAGCATTTT
TRBJ2-7,TRBV5-6,-,-,CASSYNYEQYF,TGTGCCAGCAGCTACAACTACGAGCAGTACTTC
TRBJ1-1,TRBV4-1,TRBD1,-,CASKDRGMNTEAFF,TGCGCCAGCAAGGACAGGGGCATGAACACTGAAGCTTTCTTT
TRBJ1-5,TRBV4-1,TRBD1,few,CASSQEGGGQPQHF,TGCGCCAGCAGCCAAGAAGGGGGCGGGCAGCCCCAGCATTTT
TRBJ2-1,TRBV6-5,-,-,CASTSGSPWDEQFF,TGTGCCAGCACCTCGGGGTCCCCGTGGGATGAGCAGTTCTTC
TRBJ1-2,TRBV30,TRBD1,-,CACRDSNIYGYTF,TGTGCCTGCCGGGACAGTAATATCTATGGCTACACCTTC
TRBJ2-3,TRBV24-1,TRBD1,-,CATSEIQGRADTQYF,TGTGCCACCAGTGAGATACAGGGGCGCGCAGATACGCAGTATTTT
TRBJ2-1,TRBV25-1,TRBD2,-,CASSTGTSWFSVYNEQFF,TGTGCCAGCAGCACCGGGACTAGCTGGTTCAGCGTCTACAATGAGCAGTTCTTC
TRBJ2-1,TRBV24-1,-,-,CATSDVSETYNEQFF,TGTGCCACCAGTGATGTTAGCGAGACCTACAATGAGCAGTTCTTC
TRBJ2-3,TRBV7-2,-,-,CASSIPHRLGTDTQYF,TGTGCCAGCAGTATCCCCCATAGATTAGGCACAGATACGCAGTATTTT
TRBJ1-5,TRBV10-2,TRBD1,-,CASSEYGAGGGNQPQHF,TGCGCCAGCAGTGAGTATGGGGCAGGGGGTGGCAATCAGCCCCAGCATTTT
TRBJ1-5,TRBV19,-,-,CASSMDWDSNQPQHF,TGTGCCAGTAGTATGGACTGGGATAGCAATCAGCCCCAGCATTTT
TRBJ1-3,TRBV18,-,-,CASSPPPRGTIYF,TGTGCCAGCTCACCACCCCCTCGAGGCACCATATATTTT
TRBJ1-5,TRBV6-6,-,once,CASSYSAVQPQHF,TGTGCCAGCAGTTACTCGGCAGTTCAGCCCCAGCATTTT
TRBJ2-3,TRBV9,-,-,CASSVGPGDTQYF,TGTGCCAGCAGCGTAGGTCCAGGGGATACGCAGTATTTT
TRBJ1-6,TRBV7-2,-,-,CASRSLGAGSPLHF,TGTGCCAGCAGGTCTCTTGGCGCGGGTTCACCCCTCCACTTT
TRBJ1-5,TRBV5-5,TRBD1,-,CASSRLTGTGDDQPQHF,TGTGCCAGCAGTCGCTTAACCGGGACAGGCGATGATCAGCCCCAGCATTTT
TRBJ1-4,TRBV7-9,-,-,CASSPLRVGAEKLFF,TGTGCCAGCAGCCCCCTTCGGGTCGGCGCTGAAAAACTGTTTTTT
TRBJ1-2,TRBV11-2,TRBD1,-,CASSLAGTGLNYGYTF,TGTGCCAGCAGCCTCGCCGGGACAGGGCTGAACTATGGCTACACCTTC
TRBJ2-3,TRBV10-3,-,once,CAIRGHSNTDTQYF,TGTGCCATCAGAGGACATTCGAACACAGATACGCAGTATTTT
TRBJ1-1,TRBV30,TRBD1,-,CAWRYGQGASEAFF,TGTGCCTGGAGGTACGGACAGGGGGCTTCTGAAGCTTTCTTT
TRBJ2-1,TRBV14,TRBD2,-,CASSQEDQRILAAEQFF,TGTGCCAGCAGCCAAGAAGACCAGAGGATACTAGCGGCCGAGCAGTTCTTC
TRBJ1-1,TRBV28,-,-,CATKPQGGTEAFF,TGTGCCACCAAACCCCAGGGAGGCACTGAAGCTTTCTTT
TRBJ1-1,TRBV27,-,few,CASSMGLRNTEAFF,TGTGCCAGCAGCATGGGACTCCGGAACACTGAAGCTTTCTTT
TRBJ1-1,TRBV30,TRBD1,-,CAWRRTGRITEAFF,TGTGCCTGGAGGAGGACAGGGCGGATCACTGAAGCTTTCTTT
TRBJ2-3,TRBV5-1,TRBD2,-,CASSLYENLAGGSTDTQYF,TGCGCCAGCAGCTTGTATGAAAACTTAGCGGGAGGGTCCACAGATACGCAGTATTTT
TRBJ2-3,TRBV5-8,TRBD1,-,CASFPGQGKDTQYF,TGTGCCAGCTTTCCGGGACAGGGGAAAGATACGCAGTATTTT
TRBJ1-2,TRBV11-3,-,-,CASSLEGTANYGYTF,TGTGCCAGCAGCTTAGAAGGCACAGCTAACTATGGCTACACCTTC
TRBJ2-2,TRBV5-1,-,-,CASSLVAGNTGELFF,TGCGCCAGCAGCTTGGTGGCAGGGAACACCGGGGAGCTGTTTTTT
TRBJ2-1,TRBV2,TRBD2,-,CARDLAGDYNEQFF,TGTGCCAGAGATCTAGCGGGGGACTACAATGAGCAGTTCTTC
TRBJ2-5,TRBV9,TRBD2,-,CASSPSGDSQETQYF,TGTGCCAGCAGCCCTAGCGGGGATTCCCAAGAGACCCAGTACTTC
TRBJ2-6,TRBV7-6,TRBD2,-,CASSSRLAGGHGANVLTF,TGTGCCAGCAGCTCCCGACTAGCGGGGGGGCACGGGGCCAACGTCCTGACTTTC
TRBJ2-7,TRBV11-3,TRBD1,-,CASSRRAGTGQLKTFEQYF,TGTGCCAGCAGCCGTAGGGCAGGGACAGGGCAGCTGAAGACCTTCGAGCAGTACTTC
TRBJ2-7,TRBV6-2/TRBV6-3,TRBD2,-,CASSYSLAGGTYEQYF,TGTGCCAGCAGTTACTCACTAGCGGGGGGAACCTACGAGCAGTACTTC
TRBJ1-1,TRBV18,-,-,CASSELQGWNTEAFF,TGTGCCAGCTCAGAACTACAGGGATGGAACACTGAAGCTTTCTTT
TRBJ1-1,TRBV5-6,-,-,CASSAPGLVNEAFF,TGTGCCAGCAGCGCCCCCGGACTGGTAAATGAAGCTTTCTTT
TRBJ1-1,TRBV15,-,-,CATSSGLFTGVNTEAFF,TGTGCCACCAGCAGCGGGCTCTTCACCGGGGTGAACACTGAAGCTTTCTTT
TRBJ1-1,TRBV7-9,-,-,CASSLVETGFTEAFF,TGTGCCAGCAGCTTAGTGGAGACAGGTTTCACTGAAGCTTTCTTT
TRBJ2-1,TRBV7-2,-,-,CASSLDQLAPQFF,TGTGCCAGCAGCTTAGATCAGCTAGCCCCGCAGTTCTTC
TRBJ2-1,TRBV7-9,-,-,CASSKMTDGPYNEQFF,TGTGCCAGCAGCAAGATGACAGACGGGCCCTACAATGAGCAGTTCTTC
TRBJ2-7,TRBV7-8,TRBD1,-,CASSPGTGGYKASSYEQYF,TGTGCCAGCAGCCCCGGCACAGGGGGATACAAAGCAAGTTCCTACGAGCAGTACTTC
TRBJ1-6,TRBV6-5,-,-,CASSPTGNSPLHF,TGTGCCAGCAGCCCGACTGGGAATTCACCCCTCCACTTT
TRBJ2-1,TRBV3-1/TRBV3-2,TRBD2,-,CASSQGLAGLGYNEQFF,TGTGCCAGCAGCCAAGGATTAGCGGGTCTGGGATACAATGAGCAGTTCTTC
TRBJ1-2,TRBV18,TRBD1,-,CASSGTGIYGYTF,TGTGCCAGCTCGGGGACAGGGATCTATGGCTACACCTTC
TRBJ1-1,TRBV29-1,TRBD1,-,CSVRQGYTEAFF,TGCAGCGTGAGACAGGGCTACACTGAAGCTTTCTTT
TRBJ2-5,TRBV11-2,TRBD2,few,CASSSGLAGGQETQYF,TGTGCCAGCAGCTCGGGACTAGCGGGGGGCCAAGAGACCCAGTACTTC
TRBJ1-4,TRBV4-3,-,-,CASSQEVGLAEKLFF,TGCGCCAGCAGCCAAGAGGTTGGCCTAGCTGAAAAACTGTTTTTT
TRBJ1-5,TRBV2,-,-,CASRQGLRDNQPQHF,TGTGCCAGCAGACAGGGTTTGAGGGACAATCAGCCCCAGCATTTT
TRBJ2-1,TRBV7-9,-,-,CASSSRSHRPYNEQFF,TGTGCCAGCAGCTCGCGGAGCCACCGACCCTACAATGAGCAGTTCTTC
TRBJ2-5,TRBV19,TRBD1,-,CASSIDIRGRETQYF,TGTGCCAGTAGTATAGACATCAGGGGGCGGGAGACCCAGTACTTC
TRBJ2-1,TRBV27,TRBD1,-,CASSLSGTGSYNEQFF,TGTGCCAGCAGTTTGTCCGGGACAGGGTCCTACAATGAGCAGTTCTTC
TRBJ1-1,TRBV3-1/TRBV3-2,-,-,CASSPYRADTEAFF,TGTGCCAGCAGCCCCTACAGAGCGGACACTGAAGCTTTCTTT
TRBJ2-3,TRBV7-6,TRBD2,once,CASSPTSGGGPSTDTQYF,TGTGCCAGCAGCCCGACTAGCGGGGGTGGTCCTAGCACAGATACGCAGTATTTT
TRBJ2-7,TRBV5-5,TRBD2,once,CASSRGGSSYEQYF,TGTGCCAGCAGCAGAGGCGGGAGCTCCTACGAGCAGTACTTC
TRBJ1-2,TRBV7-2,-,-,CASSSGIANYGYTF,TGTGCCAGCAGCTCAGGGATAGCTAACTATGGCTACACCTTC
TRBJ1-1,TRBV2,TRBD1,once,CASSGRGPGTEAFF,TGTGCCAGCAGTGGAAGGGGGCCGGGAACTGAAGCTTTCTTT
TRBJ1-2,TRBV12-3/TRBV12-4,TRBD1,-,CASSFGTVYGYTF,TGTGCCAGCAGTTTTGGGACAGTCTATGGCTACACCTTC